Listed below are T cell receptor beta chains from one sample, sequenced in a study of T cells in Graves' hyperthyroidism and ophthalmopathy. TCRdb re-derived calls from the multiplex PCR reads in MiXCR, one entry per CDR3 protein. The table has about 320,000 distinct CDR3 sequences, 16% seen once. Sample: blood. Receptor source: a young man with Graves' hyperthyroidism. CDR3s include the opening cysteine and the closing phenylalanine or tryptophan. A D gene is named only where the DNA matches it firmly.

d_call: NA
j_call: TRBJ1-1
v_call: TRBV11-3
cdr3_aa: CASSSPWRGNTEAFF

d_call: TRBD1
j_call: TRBJ1-2
v_call: TRBV11-2
cdr3_aa: CASSLGTGVISYTF

d_call: NA
j_call: TRBJ1-1
v_call: TRBV20-1
cdr3_aa: CSAKPANTEAFF

d_call: NA
j_call: TRBJ2-1
v_call: TRBV29-1
cdr3_aa: CSVERGPEQFF

d_call: TRBD2
j_call: TRBJ2-1
v_call: TRBV4-1
cdr3_aa: CASSPEVAGYGNEQFF

d_call: TRBD1
j_call: TRBJ2-2
v_call: TRBV7-9
cdr3_aa: CASSFHLGQGPIINPGELFF

d_call: NA
j_call: TRBJ2-3
v_call: TRBV3-1
cdr3_aa: CASSQDIRLTDTQYF

d_call: NA
j_call: TRBJ1-1
v_call: TRBV10-3
cdr3_aa: CAISEQGTTEAFF

d_call: TRBD2
j_call: TRBJ2-1
v_call: TRBV18
cdr3_aa: CASSAGTRPYYNEQFF

d_call: NA
j_call: TRBJ1-2
v_call: TRBV27
cdr3_aa: CASSSIGSSYGYTF

d_call: NA
j_call: TRBJ2-7
v_call: TRBV5-1
cdr3_aa: CASSLIWGMYEQYF

d_call: NA
j_call: TRBJ2-2
v_call: TRBV5-1
cdr3_aa: CASNSRGGGGELFF

d_call: NA
j_call: TRBJ1-1
v_call: TRBV5-1
cdr3_aa: CASSLRFWGANTEAFF

d_call: TRBD1
j_call: TRBJ2-7
v_call: TRBV28
cdr3_aa: CALQGQGAHEQYF

d_call: NA
j_call: TRBJ2-1
v_call: TRBV7-3
cdr3_aa: CASSSLGGLLGEQFF

d_call: NA
j_call: TRBJ2-2
v_call: TRBV6-9
cdr3_aa: CASSSTQAGELFF

d_call: NA
j_call: TRBJ1-1
v_call: TRBV3-1
cdr3_aa: CASSPRAGEGTEAFF

d_call: NA
j_call: TRBJ1-1
v_call: TRBV20-1
cdr3_aa: CSARRLINTEAFF

d_call: NA
j_call: TRBJ2-7
v_call: TRBV11-2
cdr3_aa: CASSFWGQTDYEQYF

d_call: NA
j_call: TRBJ2-7
v_call: TRBV20-1
cdr3_aa: CSAREYNEQYF

d_call: NA
j_call: TRBJ2-7
v_call: TRBV6-1
cdr3_aa: CASSFYRTPTYEQYF

d_call: TRBD2
j_call: TRBJ2-7
v_call: TRBV7-3
cdr3_aa: CASSIMTSGVYEQYF

d_call: TRBD1
j_call: TRBJ2-4
v_call: TRBV11-2
cdr3_aa: CASSVRDRGNIQYF

d_call: NA
j_call: TRBJ2-2
v_call: TRBV3-1
cdr3_aa: CASSHSAANTGELFF

d_call: NA
j_call: TRBJ2-1
v_call: TRBV24-1
cdr3_aa: CATSDSTDLNEQFF

d_call: NA
j_call: TRBJ2-2
v_call: TRBV5-4
cdr3_aa: CASSQWATGELFF

d_call: TRBD1
j_call: TRBJ2-7
v_call: TRBV10-3
cdr3_aa: CAISEYGTGYEQYF

d_call: NA
j_call: TRBJ2-1
v_call: TRBV9
cdr3_aa: CASSGKPSEQFF

d_call: NA
j_call: TRBJ1-2
v_call: TRBV6-1
cdr3_aa: CASDQEGRYTF

d_call: NA
j_call: TRBJ1-1
v_call: TRBV20-1
cdr3_aa: CSAPGTTDEAFF

d_call: NA
j_call: TRBJ2-4
v_call: TRBV4-2
cdr3_aa: CASSQESSIKNIQYF

d_call: NA
j_call: TRBJ1-5
v_call: TRBV20-1
cdr3_aa: CSATFGTSGQQPQHF

d_call: TRBD1
j_call: TRBJ2-7
v_call: TRBV12-5
cdr3_aa: CASGYRGVSDEQYF

d_call: TRBD2
j_call: TRBJ2-1
v_call: TRBV5-5
cdr3_aa: CASSLGLAVESSYNEQFF

d_call: NA
j_call: TRBJ2-1
v_call: TRBV28
cdr3_aa: CASSPQDRTSSYNEQFF

d_call: NA
j_call: TRBJ1-2
v_call: TRBV28
cdr3_aa: CASSPAAASGANYGYTF

d_call: NA
j_call: TRBJ2-7
v_call: TRBV9
cdr3_aa: CASSVGPPGLSGPYEQYF

d_call: NA
j_call: TRBJ1-1
v_call: TRBV30
cdr3_aa: CAWSVSGGSPAFF

d_call: NA
j_call: TRBJ2-1
v_call: TRBV24-1
cdr3_aa: CATSDRYNEQFF

d_call: NA
j_call: TRBJ2-1
v_call: TRBV6-2/TRBV6-3
cdr3_aa: CASSTRVRRDYNEQFF

d_call: TRBD1
j_call: TRBJ2-7
v_call: TRBV29-1
cdr3_aa: CSVADGTGSYEQYF

d_call: NA
j_call: TRBJ2-5
v_call: TRBV6-1
cdr3_aa: CASSEGGRETQYF

d_call: NA
j_call: TRBJ1-6
v_call: TRBV3-1
cdr3_aa: CASSQAVGALHF

d_call: TRBD2
j_call: TRBJ2-2
v_call: TRBV10-3
cdr3_aa: CAVSSGSYTGELFF

d_call: NA
j_call: TRBJ2-1
v_call: TRBV5-1
cdr3_aa: CASSPDDEQFF

d_call: NA
j_call: TRBJ2-3
v_call: TRBV2
cdr3_aa: CASRVGGITDTQYF

d_call: NA
j_call: TRBJ1-2
v_call: TRBV5-1
cdr3_aa: CASSQTGLRSYGYTF

d_call: NA
j_call: TRBJ1-1
v_call: TRBV7-9
cdr3_aa: CASSPDTRNTEAFF

d_call: TRBD1
j_call: TRBJ2-1
v_call: TRBV7-8
cdr3_aa: CASSLTGQGFDEQFF

d_call: NA
j_call: TRBJ1-2
v_call: TRBV4-1
cdr3_aa: CASSPYWAGGYTF

d_call: NA
j_call: TRBJ2-3
v_call: TRBV9
cdr3_aa: CASSVKEGTDTQYF

d_call: NA
j_call: TRBJ1-6
v_call: TRBV5-6
cdr3_aa: CASSTPNSPLHF

d_call: TRBD1
j_call: TRBJ2-1
v_call: TRBV11-3
cdr3_aa: CASSPRTGMLNEQFF

d_call: NA
j_call: TRBJ1-4
v_call: TRBV11-2
cdr3_aa: CASSSGLREKLFF

d_call: NA
j_call: TRBJ2-1
v_call: TRBV19
cdr3_aa: CASSISPSSYNEQFF